The entry that follows covers one T cell receptor (beta chain) sequence. Antigen: not known. This entry comes from a study of CD8+CD57+ T cells in acquired aplastic anemia. Study as a whole: Sorted CD4+ and CD8+ cells yielded DNA averaging approximately 3.4 ug.

For CDR3 and TCR beta VDJ profiling, genomic DNA was the template used. Each CDR3 protein gets one entry after TCRdb re-called the reads with MiXCR. In the table there are under 200,000 distinct CDR3 sequences, around half of which are singletons. CDR1 is LGHDT, CDR2 YNNKEL, per germline (reference sequence). The CDR3 runs 16 residues. The V and J ends lost 4 bases and 4 bases, in that order; junction bases with no gene match: 5. Broader study findings: Patients and controls turned out to have approximately 29 CD8+ CDR3 sequences in common.

By flow cytometry, patients selected for sequencing had shown an expansion of CD8+CD57+ cells. Receipt of therapy had not occurred in any patient by the time of blood sampling. The rearrangement joins TRBV3-1 to TRBJ2-5; 14 positions agree with TRBD2. The sample comprised sorted CD4+, CD8+, or CD8+CD57+ T cells (not recorded which) from PBMCs. The source is a human donor with aplastic anemia. The CDR3 protein is CASSPTSGRAAETQYF. CDR3 coding DNA: TGTGCCAGCAGCCCGACTAGCGGGAGGGCCGCAGAGACCCAGTACTTC.